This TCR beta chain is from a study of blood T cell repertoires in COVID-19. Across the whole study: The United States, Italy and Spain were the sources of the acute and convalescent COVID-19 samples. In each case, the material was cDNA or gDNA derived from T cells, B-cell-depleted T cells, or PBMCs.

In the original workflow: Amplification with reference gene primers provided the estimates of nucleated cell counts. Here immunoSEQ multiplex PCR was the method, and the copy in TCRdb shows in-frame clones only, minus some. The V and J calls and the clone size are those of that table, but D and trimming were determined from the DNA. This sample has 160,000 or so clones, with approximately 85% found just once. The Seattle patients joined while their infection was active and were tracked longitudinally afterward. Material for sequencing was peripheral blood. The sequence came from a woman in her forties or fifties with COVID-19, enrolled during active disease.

CDR3 DNA sequence: TGTGCCTGGGCTATAGCAGTTTGGGAGACCCAGTACTTC. As protein: CAWAIAVWETQYF. The chain has TRBV30 and TRBJ2-5; D uncertain. This CDR3 is built from 13 residues. V was shortened by 5 bases and J by 5 bases, with 15 bases between the two germline ends. CDR1 is GTSNPN, CDR2 SVGIG, per germline (reference sequence).